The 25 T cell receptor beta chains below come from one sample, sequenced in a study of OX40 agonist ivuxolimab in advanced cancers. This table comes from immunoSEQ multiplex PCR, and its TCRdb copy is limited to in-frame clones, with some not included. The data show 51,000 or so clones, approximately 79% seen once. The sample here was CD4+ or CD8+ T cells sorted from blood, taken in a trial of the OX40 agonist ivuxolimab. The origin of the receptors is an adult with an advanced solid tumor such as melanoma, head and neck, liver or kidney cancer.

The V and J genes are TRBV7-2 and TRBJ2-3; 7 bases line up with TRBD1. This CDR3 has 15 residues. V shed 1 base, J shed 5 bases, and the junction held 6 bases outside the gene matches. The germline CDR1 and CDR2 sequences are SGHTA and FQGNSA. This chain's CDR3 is CASSLGGQARDTQYF. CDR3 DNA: TGTGCCAGCAGCTTAGGTGGACAGGCCAGAGATACGCAGTATTTT.

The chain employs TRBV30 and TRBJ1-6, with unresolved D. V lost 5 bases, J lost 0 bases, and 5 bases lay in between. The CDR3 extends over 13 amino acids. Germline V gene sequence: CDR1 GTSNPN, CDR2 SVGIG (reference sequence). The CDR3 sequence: CAWSSSYNSPLHF. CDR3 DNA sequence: TGTGCCTGGTCGAGCTCCTATAATTCACCCCTCCACTTT.

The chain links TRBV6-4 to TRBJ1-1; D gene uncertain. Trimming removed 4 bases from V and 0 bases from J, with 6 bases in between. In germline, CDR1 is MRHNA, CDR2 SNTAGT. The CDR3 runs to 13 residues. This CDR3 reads CASSVVMNTEAFF. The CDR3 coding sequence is TGTGCCAGCAGTGTGGTCATGAACACTGAAGCTTTCTTT.

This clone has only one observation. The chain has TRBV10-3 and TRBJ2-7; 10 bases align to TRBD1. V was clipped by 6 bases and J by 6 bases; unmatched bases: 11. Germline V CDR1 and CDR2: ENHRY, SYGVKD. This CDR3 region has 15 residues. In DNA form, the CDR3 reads TGTGCCATCAGCGCTCGTCCGGGACAGGGGTCCGAGCAGTACTTC. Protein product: CAISARPGQGSEQYF.

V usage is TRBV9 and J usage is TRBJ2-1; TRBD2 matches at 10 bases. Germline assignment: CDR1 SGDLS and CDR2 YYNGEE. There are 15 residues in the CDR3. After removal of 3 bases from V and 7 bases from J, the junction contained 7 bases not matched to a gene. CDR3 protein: CASSASGRGRNEQFF. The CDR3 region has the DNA TGTGCCAGCAGCGCTAGCGGGAGAGGAAGGAATGAGCAGTTCTTC.

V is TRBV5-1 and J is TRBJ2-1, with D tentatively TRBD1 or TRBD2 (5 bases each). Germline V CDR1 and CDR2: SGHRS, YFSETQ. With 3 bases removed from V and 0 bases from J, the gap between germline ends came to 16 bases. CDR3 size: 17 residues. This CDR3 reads CASSWGRAGSSYNEQFF. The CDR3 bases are TGCGCCAGCAGCTGGGGCCGGGCTGGGAGCTCCTACAATGAGCAGTTCTTC.

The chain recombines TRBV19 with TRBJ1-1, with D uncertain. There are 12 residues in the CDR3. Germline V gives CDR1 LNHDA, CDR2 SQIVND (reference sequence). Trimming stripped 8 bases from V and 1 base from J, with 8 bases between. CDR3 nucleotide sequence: TGTGCCAGTTCTCGGTCGAACACTGAAGCTTTCTTT. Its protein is CASSRSNTEAFF.

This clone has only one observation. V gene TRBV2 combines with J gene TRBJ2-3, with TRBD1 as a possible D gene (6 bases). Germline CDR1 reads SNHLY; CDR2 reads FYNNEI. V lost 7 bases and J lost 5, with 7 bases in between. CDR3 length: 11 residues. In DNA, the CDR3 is TGTGCCAGCAAGGGGGTAGATACGCAGTATTTT. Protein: CASKGVDTQYF.

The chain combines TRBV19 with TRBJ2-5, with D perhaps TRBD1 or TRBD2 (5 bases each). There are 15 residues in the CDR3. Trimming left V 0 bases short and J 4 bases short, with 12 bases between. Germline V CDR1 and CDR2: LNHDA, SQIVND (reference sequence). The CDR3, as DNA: TGTGCCAGTAGTATAGAACCGGGGACGGCAGAGACCCAGTACTTC. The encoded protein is CASSIEPGTAETQYF.

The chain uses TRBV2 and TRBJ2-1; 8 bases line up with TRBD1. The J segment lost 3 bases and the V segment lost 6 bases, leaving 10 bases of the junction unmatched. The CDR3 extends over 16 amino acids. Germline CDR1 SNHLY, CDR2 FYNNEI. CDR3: CASRSRDRRVYNEQFF. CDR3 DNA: TGTGCCAGCAGGTCCCGGGACAGGAGAGTCTACAATGAGCAGTTCTTC.

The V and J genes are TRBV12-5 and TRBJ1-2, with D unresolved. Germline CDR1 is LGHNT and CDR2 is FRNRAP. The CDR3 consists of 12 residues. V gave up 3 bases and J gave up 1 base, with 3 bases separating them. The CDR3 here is CASGFSNYGYTF. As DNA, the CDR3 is TGTGCTAGTGGTTTCAGTAACTATGGCTACACCTTC.

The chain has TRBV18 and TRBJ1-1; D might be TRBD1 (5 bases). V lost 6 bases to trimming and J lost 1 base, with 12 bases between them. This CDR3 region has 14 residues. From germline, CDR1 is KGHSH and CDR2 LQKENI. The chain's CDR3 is CASSLSGPNTEAFF. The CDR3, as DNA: TGTGCCAGCTCCCTCTCGGGGCCGAACACTGAAGCTTTCTTT.

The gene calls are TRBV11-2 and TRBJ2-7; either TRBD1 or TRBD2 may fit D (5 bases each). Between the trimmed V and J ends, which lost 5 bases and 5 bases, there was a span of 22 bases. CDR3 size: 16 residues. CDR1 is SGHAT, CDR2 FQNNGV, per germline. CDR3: CASSLSPGPPENEQYF. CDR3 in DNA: TGTGCCAGCAGCCTTTCCCCGGGACCACCGGAGAACGAGCAGTACTTC.

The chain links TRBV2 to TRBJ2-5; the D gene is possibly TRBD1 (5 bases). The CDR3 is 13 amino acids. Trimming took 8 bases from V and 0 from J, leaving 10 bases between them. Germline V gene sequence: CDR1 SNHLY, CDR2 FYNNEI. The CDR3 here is CASSKGNQETQYF. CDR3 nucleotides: TGTGCCAGCTCAAAGGGGAACCAAGAGACCCAGTACTTC.

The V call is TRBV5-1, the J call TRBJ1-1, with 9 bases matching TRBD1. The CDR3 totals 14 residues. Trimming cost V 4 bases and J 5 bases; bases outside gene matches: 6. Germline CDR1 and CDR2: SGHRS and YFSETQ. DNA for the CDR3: TGCGCCAGCAGCGGCAGACAGGGGGGAACTGAAGCTTTCTTT. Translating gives CASSGRQGGTEAFF. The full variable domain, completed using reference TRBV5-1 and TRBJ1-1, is KAGVTQTPRYLIKTRGQQVTLSCSPISGHRSVSWYQQTPGQGLQFLFEYFSETQRNKGNFPGRFSGRQFSNSRSEMNVSTLELGDSALYLCASSGRQGGTEAFFGQGTRLTVV.

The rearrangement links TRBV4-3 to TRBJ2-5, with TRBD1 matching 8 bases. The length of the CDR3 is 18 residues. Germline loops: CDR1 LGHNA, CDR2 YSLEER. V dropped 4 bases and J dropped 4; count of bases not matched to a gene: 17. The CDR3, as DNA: TGCGCCAGCAGCCGCGTCATCCCACAGGGGGTCAGTCGAGAGACCCAGTACTTC. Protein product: CASSRVIPQGVSRETQYF.

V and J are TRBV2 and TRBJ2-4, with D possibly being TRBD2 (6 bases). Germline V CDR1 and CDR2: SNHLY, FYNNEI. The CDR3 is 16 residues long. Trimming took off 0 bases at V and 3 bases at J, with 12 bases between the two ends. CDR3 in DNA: TGTGCCAGCAGTGAAGCGGGGGGTGCTAGCAAAAACATTCAGTACTTC. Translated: CASSEAGGASKNIQYF.

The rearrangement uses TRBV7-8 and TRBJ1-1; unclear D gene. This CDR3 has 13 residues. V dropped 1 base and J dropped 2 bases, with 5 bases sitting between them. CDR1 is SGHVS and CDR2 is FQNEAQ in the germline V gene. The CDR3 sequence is CASSLGKNTEAFF. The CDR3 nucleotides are TGTGCCAGCAGCTTAGGCAAAAACACTGAAGCTTTCTTT.

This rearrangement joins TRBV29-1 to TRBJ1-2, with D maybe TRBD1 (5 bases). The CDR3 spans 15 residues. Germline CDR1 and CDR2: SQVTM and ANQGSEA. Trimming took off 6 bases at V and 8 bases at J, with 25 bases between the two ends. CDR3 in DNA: TGCAGCGTCGGGTCAGGGCCCAGTGCCGGCGGGGGCTACACCTTC. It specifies CSVGSGPSAGGGYTF.

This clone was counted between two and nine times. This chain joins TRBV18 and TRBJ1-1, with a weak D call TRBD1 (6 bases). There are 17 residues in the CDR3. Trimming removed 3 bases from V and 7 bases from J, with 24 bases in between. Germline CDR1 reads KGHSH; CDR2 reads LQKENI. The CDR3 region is CASSPKQGFSSLGEAFF. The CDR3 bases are TGTGCCAGCTCACCGAAACAGGGATTCTCCTCTCTCGGTGAAGCTTTCTTT.

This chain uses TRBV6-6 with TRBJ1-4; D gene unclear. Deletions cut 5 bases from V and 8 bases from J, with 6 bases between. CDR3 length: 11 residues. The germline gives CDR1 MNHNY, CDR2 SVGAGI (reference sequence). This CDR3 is CASSPREKLFF. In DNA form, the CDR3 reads TGTGCCAGCAGTCCCAGAGAAAAACTGTTTTTT.

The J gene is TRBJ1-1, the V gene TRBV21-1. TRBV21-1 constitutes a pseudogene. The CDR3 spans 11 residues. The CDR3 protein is CASIGCTEAFF. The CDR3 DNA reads TGTGCCAGCATCGGCTGCACTGAAGCTTTCTTT.

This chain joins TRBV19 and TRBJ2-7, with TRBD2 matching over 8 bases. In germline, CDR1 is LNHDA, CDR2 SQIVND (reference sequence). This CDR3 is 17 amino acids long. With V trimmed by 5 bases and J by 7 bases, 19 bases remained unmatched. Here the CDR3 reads CASSFLPTSAYPREQYF. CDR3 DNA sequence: TGTGCCAGTAGTTTCCTCCCGACTAGCGCATACCCGAGAGAGCAGTACTTC.

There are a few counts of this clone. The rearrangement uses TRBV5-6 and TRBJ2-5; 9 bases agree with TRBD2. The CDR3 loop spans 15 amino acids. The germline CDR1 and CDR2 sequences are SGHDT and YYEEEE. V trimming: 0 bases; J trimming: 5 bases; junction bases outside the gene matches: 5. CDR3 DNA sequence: TGTGCCAGCAGCTTGGCAGCGGGGGGAGGGGAGACCCAGTACTTC. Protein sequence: CASSLAAGGGETQYF.

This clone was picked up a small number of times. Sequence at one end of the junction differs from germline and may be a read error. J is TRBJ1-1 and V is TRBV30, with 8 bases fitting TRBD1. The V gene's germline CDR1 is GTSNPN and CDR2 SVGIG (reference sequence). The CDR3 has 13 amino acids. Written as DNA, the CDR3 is TGTGCCTGGAAGGGACAGGCGAACAATGAAGCTTTCTTT. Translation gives CAWKGQANNEAFF.